These 24 T cell receptor beta chains originate from one sample sequenced in a study of shared clonotypes between healthy human individuals. Method: immunoSEQ multiplex PCR; TCRdb's copy keeps in-frame clones and lacks some. The data show approximately 180,000 clones, 90% to 95% seen once. The sequenced sample was naive CD4+ T cells sorted from blood. The sample's subset: CD45RA+ positively selected. Receptors originate from a young woman in good health.

J is TRBJ2-5 and V is TRBV10-1, with 9 bases that match TRBD2. CDR1 is WNHNN and CDR2 is SYGVQD in the germline V gene (reference sequence). V was pared by 2 bases and J by 11 bases, with 9 bases of the junction left unmatched. The CDR3 is 14 amino acids. The CDR3 here is CASSERTGGGEQYF. In nucleotides, the CDR3 is TGCGCCAGCAGTGAGAGGACAGGCGGGGGGGAGCAGTACTTC.

The rearrangement joins TRBV7-3 to TRBJ2-6, with a possible D match to TRBD1 (5 bases). Germline values: CDR1 SGHTA, CDR2 FQGTGA. The V end lost 4 bases, the J end lost 2 bases, and 15 bases lay between the germline ends. This CDR3 has 17 residues. CDR3 nucleotide sequence: TGTGCCAGCAGCTCGGACCAGGGTCCGCCTGGGGCCAACGTCCTGACTTTC. Amino acid sequence: CASSSDQGPPGANVLTF. The variable domain in full, with the rest retrieved from reference TRBV7-3 and TRBJ2-6, is GAGVSQTPSNKVTEKGKYVELRCDPISGHTALYWYRQSLGQGPEFLIYFQGTGAADDSGLPNDRFFAVRPEGSVSTLKIQRTERGDSAVYLCASSSDQGPPGANVLTFGAGSRLTVL.

The V and J genes are TRBV5-1 and TRBJ2-4; a possible D gene is TRBD1 (6 bases). The CDR3 consists of 14 residues. Trimming stripped 2 bases from V and 8 bases from J, with 14 bases between. Germline V lookup: CDR1 SGHRS, CDR2 YFSETQ. CDR3: CASSLGTPEDIQYF. CDR3 nucleotide sequence: TGCGCCAGCAGCTTAGGGACACCCGAGGACATTCAGTACTTC.

The CDR3 loop reads CASKLRRSGDSPLHF. The DNA of the CDR3 is TGTGCCAGCAAGCTACGGCGATCCGGGGATTCACCCCTCCACTTT. V usage is TRBV19 and J usage is TRBJ1-6; D call uncertain. Trimming took off 9 bases at V and 8 bases at J, with 20 bases between the two ends. CDR1 and CDR2 from the germline V gene are LNHDA and SQIVND (reference sequence). The CDR3 length is 15 residues.

The CDR3 bases are TGTGCCAGCAGCCCCTGGGCAGACGACAATCAGCCCCAGCATTTT. It encodes CASSPWADDNQPQHF. This chain connects TRBV7-2 to TRBJ1-5; D gene uncertain. Germline CDR1 reads SGHTA; CDR2 reads FQGNSA. The CDR3 has 15 amino acids. Trimming stripped 5 bases from V and 3 bases from J, with 14 bases between.

This clone was picked up one time. CDR3 amino acids: CASSSEVRETQYF. The CDR3 region has the DNA TGTGCCAGCAGCTCAGAGGTACGAGAGACCCAGTACTTC. The chain links TRBV7-2 to TRBJ2-5; D is ambiguous. Germline V gene sequence: CDR1 SGHTA, CDR2 FQGNSA. V was shortened by 4 bases and J by 4 bases, with 10 bases between the two germline ends. This CDR3 is built from 13 residues.

V and J are TRBV5-1 and TRBJ2-1; TRBD2 matches 10 bases. CDR1 SGHRS and CDR2 YFSETQ come from the germline V gene. The V segment lost 3 bases and the J segment 7 bases; nucleotides outside the gene matches: 7. The length of the CDR3 is 15 residues. CDR3 residues: CASSSLAGVGNEQFF. In DNA, the CDR3 is TGCGCCAGCAGCTCCCTAGCGGGAGTGGGAAATGAGCAGTTCTTC.

This chain connects TRBV7-2 to TRBJ2-2, with unresolved D. Trimming stripped 4 bases from V and 6 bases from J, with 24 bases between. CDR1 is SGHTA and CDR2 is FQGNSA in the germline V gene. The CDR3 length is 18 residues. The CDR3 DNA reads TGTGCCAGCAGCTCTACAGTAACACTTCAGTTAGTTGCCGGGGAGCTGTTTTTT. It specifies CASSSTVTLQLVAGELFF.

The chain combines TRBV5-6 with TRBJ2-7, with 10 bases that match TRBD2. The CDR3 covers 15 residues. The germline CDR1 and CDR2 sequences are SGHDT and YYEEEE. The junction had 6 bases not matched to a gene; V was cut back by 2 bases and J by 4 bases. CDR3 coding DNA: TGTGCCAGCAGCTTACTAGCGGGAAAGAAATACGAGCAGTACTTC. This codes for CASSLLAGKKYEQYF.

The CDR3: CSATETQYF. CDR3 in DNA: TGCAGTGCTACCGAGACCCAGTACTTC. V gene TRBV20-1 combines with J gene TRBJ2-5; D unclear. Germline V gene sequence: CDR1 DFQATT, CDR2 SNEGSKA (reference sequence). The V end was cut by 4 bases, the J end by 5 bases, with 2 bases between. There are 9 residues in the CDR3.

This rearrangement joins TRBV19 to TRBJ2-6, with 10 nucleotides matching TRBD1. The junction had 8 bases not matched to a gene; V was cut back by 3 bases and J by 3 bases. The germline V gene encodes CDR1 LNHDA and CDR2 SQIVND (reference sequence). There are 18 residues in the CDR3. CDR3 loop: CASSMSWTGGGGANVLTF. The CDR3 nucleotides read TGTGCCAGTAGTATGAGTTGGACAGGGGGAGGTGGGGCCAACGTCCTGACTTTC.

This chain uses TRBV7-9 with TRBJ2-1, with D tentatively TRBD1 (6 bases). Deletions cut 5 bases from V and 7 bases from J, with 18 bases between. The CDR3 loop spans 15 amino acids. CDR1 SEHNR and CDR2 FQNEAQ come from the germline V gene (reference sequence). CDR3: CASSPAGTLGNEQFF. CDR3 nucleotide sequence: TGTGCCAGCAGCCCCGCCGGGACACTTGGGAATGAGCAGTTCTTC.

J is TRBJ2-7 and V is TRBV4-1; possible D gene TRBD2, 5 bases. V was cut by 0 bases and J by 3 bases, with 15 bases left in between. CDR3 length: 16 residues. Per germline, CDR1 MGHRA and CDR2 YSYEKL. Here the CDR3 reads CASSQEELGNLYEQYF. The CDR3 region has the DNA TGCGCCAGCAGCCAAGAGGAACTAGGTAACCTCTACGAGCAGTACTTC.

This chain uses TRBV18 with TRBJ1-5; unclear D gene. This CDR3 spans 13 amino acids. V lost 6 bases, J lost 5 bases, and 11 bases lay in between. Germline CDR1 KGHSH, CDR2 LQKENI. CDR3 in DNA: TGTGCCAGCTCCCGACAAGAGGATCAGCCCCAGCATTTT. As protein: CASSRQEDQPQHF.

This chain uses TRBV28 with TRBJ1-2; TRBD1 is a possible D gene (6 bases). V gave up 10 bases and J gave up 3 bases, with 15 bases separating them. The CDR3 sequence is 13 residues long. Germline CDR1 MDHEN, CDR2 SYDVKM. As DNA, the CDR3 is TGTGCCATAACCAGGGGTTACGACTATGGCTACACCTTC. Protein sequence: CAITRGYDYGYTF.

The chain joins TRBV28 to TRBJ2-5; weak D call: TRBD2 (6 bases). TRBJ2-7 explains the end of the DNA better; the J call may be wrong. CDR1 is MDHEN and CDR2 is SYDVKM in the germline V gene. The CDR3 totals 14 residues. The CDR3 region has the DNA TGTGCCAGCAACCTTTCCGGCGGGATCTACGAGCAGTACTTC. Residues: CASNLSGGIYEQYF.

V gene TRBV14 combines with J gene TRBJ2-7, with TRBD2 identical over 7 bases. From germline, CDR1 is SGHDN and CDR2 FVKESK. Losses at the gene ends were 3 bases for V and 3 bases for J; bases not matched to a gene: 2. CDR3 length equals 13 residues. This CDR3 reads CASSHAGDYEQYF. Written as DNA, the CDR3 is TGTGCCAGCAGCCATGCGGGAGACTACGAGCAGTACTTC.

This rearrangement joins TRBV28 to TRBJ2-5; possible D gene TRBD1, 6 bases. The CDR3 is made up of 13 amino acids. Germline CDR1 reads MDHEN; CDR2 reads SYDVKM. Trimming stripped 4 bases from V and 4 bases from J, with 10 bases between. The CDR3, as DNA: TGTGCCAGCAGTTCAGGGGCCGGAGAGACCCAGTACTTC. It encodes CASSSGAGETQYF.

The V call is TRBV4-2, the J call TRBJ1-2, with TRBD1 matching over 7 bases. The J segment lost 7 bases and the V segment lost 0 bases, leaving 11 bases of the junction unmatched. This CDR3 has 16 residues. The germline V gene has CDR1 LGHNA and CDR2 YNFKEQ. The CDR3 loop is CASSQDRGGTVGGYTF. The CDR3 DNA reads as TGTGCCAGCAGCCAAGATCGCGGTGGGACAGTCGGTGGCTACACCTTC.

This chain links TRBV7-3 with TRBJ2-3, with D perhaps TRBD2 (5 bases). The V gene's germline CDR1 is SGHTA and CDR2 FQGTGA. This CDR3 has 13 residues. The V end lost 5 bases, the J end lost 2 bases, and 8 bases lay between the germline ends. This chain's CDR3 is CASSQAVTDTQYF. As DNA, the CDR3 is TGTGCCAGCAGCCAAGCGGTCACAGATACGCAGTATTTT.

The chain joins TRBV27 to TRBJ1-5; D is possibly TRBD1 (6 bases). Trimming shortened V by 0 bases and J by 9 bases, and 15 bases separated the two germline ends. Germline lookup yields CDR1 MNHEY and CDR2 SMNVEV (reference sequence). CDR3 size: 15 residues. The CDR3 region has the DNA TGTGCCAGCAGTTTATCCAGGGGCTCCTTTTCGCCCCAGCATTTT. It codes for CASSLSRGSFSPQHF.

This clone was counted a few times. The chain carries TRBV20-1 and TRBJ1-5; the D is unclear. This CDR3 has 10 amino acids. V lost 4 bases to trimming and J lost 11 bases, with 9 bases between them. Germline CDR1 and CDR2: DFQATT and SNEGSKA (reference sequence). In DNA form, the CDR3 reads TGCAGTGCTATAGACGAATCCCAGCATTTT. This gives the protein CSAIDESQHF.

This chain links TRBV28 with TRBJ2-7; no definite D call. CDR3 length equals 12 residues. Between the trimmed V and J ends, which lost 3 bases and 3 bases, there was a span of 6 bases. Germline V gene sequence: CDR1 MDHEN, CDR2 SYDVKM. Written as DNA, the CDR3 is TGTGCCAGCAGTTTGCCACTCTACGAGCAGTACTTC. Protein: CASSLPLYEQYF.

The chain combines TRBV4-1 with TRBJ2-5; D perhaps matches TRBD2 (5 bases). The J call may not be correct, given that the DNA end is closer to TRBJ2-7. CDR3 length: 15 amino acids. CDR1 and CDR2 (germline): MGHRA, YSYEKL. CDR3 in amino acids: CASSQGLAQPYEQYF. CDR3 DNA: TGCGCCAGCAGCCAAGGTTTAGCGCAGCCCTACGAGCAGTACTTC.